Reported below is one T cell receptor (beta chain). Its target is unknown. The sample is drawn from a study of cytomegalovirus exposure and HLA in healthy donors. The PCR contained 60 Vbeta and 13 Jbeta primers. The assay was immunoSEQ multiplex PCR, and TCRdb's table has in-frame clones only and misses some. The table shows over 150,000 clones, with 74% occurring only once. Germline loops: CDR1 MDHEN, CDR2 SYDVKM. The V end was cut by 1 base, the J end by 1 base, with 8 bases between. The CDR3 covers 14 residues. General observations from the study: The study dropped some indistinguishable V segments, TRBV6-2 and TRBV6-3 among them.

The chain combines TRBV28 with TRBJ2-7, with D uncertain. This sequence was found in a young man in good health and CMV-seronegative. Sequencing input: PBMCs. The CDR3 reads CASSLFPLSYEQYF. In DNA form, the CDR3 reads TGTGCCAGCAGTTTATTCCCTCTTTCCTACGAGCAGTACTTC. The full variable domain, in which reference TRBV28 and TRBJ2-7 provide the parts outside the CDR3, is DVKVTQSSRYLVKRTGEKVFLECVQDMDHENMFWYRQDPGLGLRLIYFSYDVKMKEKGDIPEGYSVSREKKERFSLILESASTNQTSMYLCASSLFPLSYEQYFGPGTRLTVT.